Described below is a single T cell receptor (beta chain) sequence and its context. As yet, its antigen is unknown. The sample is drawn from a study of post-analysis software for immune sequencing data. Study-wide context: Patients with relapsing-remitting, secondary progressive and progressive-relapsing multiple sclerosis courses were all represented. Study-wide points: F measure grouped same-batch samples tightly together. Patients carried roughly 5 TRBV segments more frequently than controls did, and TRBV5-6, TRBV5-1 and TRBV20-1 were among them. For normalized Chao1 diversity, multiple sclerosis patients scored significantly lower than controls did.

V was pared by 2 bases and J by 3 bases, with 10 bases between. Germline loops: CDR1 MDHEN, CDR2 SYDVKM. The CDR3 has 14 residues. TCR beta cDNA libraries included unique molecular identifiers. A few hundred thousand cDNA molecules were obtained from approximately 0.91 to 9.4 million T cells. TCRdb ran MiXCR on the PCR reads and lists one entry per CDR3 protein. Seen here are 350,000 to 500,000 distinct CDR3 sequences, approximately 39% observed once, and the top ten hold about 7.6%. Sequences were obtained from blood. The V gene is TRBV28, the J gene TRBJ1-2; D may be TRBD1 (6 bases). This TCR derives from a girl aged 2 to 9 with multiple sclerosis. This chain's CDR3 is CASSLTDSYYGYTF. The CDR3 bases are TGTGCCAGCAGTTTAACGGACAGTTACTATGGCTACACCTTC.